This TCR beta chain was recovered during a study of T cells after yellow fever vaccination. Overall study: SMART-Seq v4 Ultra Low Input prepared libraries from low-cell fractions.

Germline values: CDR1 ENHRY, CDR2 SYGVKD. The length of the CDR3 is 17 residues. J was trimmed by 2 bases and V by 4 bases; bases with no gene match: 6. In its sample, this clonotype was seen many times. TCRdb re-called the 5' RACE reads with MiXCR, one entry per CDR3 protein. The sample comprises fewer than 450,000 distinct CDR3 sequences, 3% to 4.5% of which are singletons, and 20% to 25% rests with the top ten. This chain joins TRBV10-3 and TRBJ2-5; 14 bases line up with TRBD2. The TCR comes from a man in his late teens or twenties who received the YFV17D yellow fever vaccine. Sequencing used PBMCs, obtained 5 days after the yellow fever booster vaccination. CDR3 DNA: TGTGCCATCAGTGCCGGACTAGCGGGGGGTCTACAAGAGACCCAGTACTTC. Its protein is CAISAGLAGGLQETQYF.